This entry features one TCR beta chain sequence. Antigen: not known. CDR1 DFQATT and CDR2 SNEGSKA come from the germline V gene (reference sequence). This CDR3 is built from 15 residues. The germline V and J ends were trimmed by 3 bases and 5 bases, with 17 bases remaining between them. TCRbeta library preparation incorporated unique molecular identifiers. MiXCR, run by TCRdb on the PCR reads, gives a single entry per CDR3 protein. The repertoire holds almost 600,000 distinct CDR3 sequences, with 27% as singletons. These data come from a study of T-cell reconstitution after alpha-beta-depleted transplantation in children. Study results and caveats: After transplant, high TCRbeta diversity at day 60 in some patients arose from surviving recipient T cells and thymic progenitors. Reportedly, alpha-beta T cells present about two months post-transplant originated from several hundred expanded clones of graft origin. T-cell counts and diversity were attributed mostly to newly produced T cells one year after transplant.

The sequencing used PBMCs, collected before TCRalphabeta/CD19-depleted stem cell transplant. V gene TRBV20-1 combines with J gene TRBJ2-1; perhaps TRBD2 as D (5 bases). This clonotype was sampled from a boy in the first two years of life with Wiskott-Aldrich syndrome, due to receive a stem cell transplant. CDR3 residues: CSASNPASGNNEQFF. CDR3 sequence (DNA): TGCAGTGCTAGTAATCCCGCGAGCGGAAACAATGAGCAGTTCTTC.